This record looks at one T cell receptor (beta chain) sequence and its context. Antigen unknown. The source of the sample is a study of quantifying T cell responses using KT2 cells. Study-wide background: TCR alpha and beta constant-region primers primed reverse transcription of RNA. The second PCR ran as a qPCR until a predetermined fluorescence threshold was reached. Estimated efficiency of the T4 ligation step was above 9% under optimum conditions.

KT2, a clone with a known TCR, was spiked into unfractionated PBMC. The CDR3 is 13 residues long. Germline V CDR1 and CDR2: DFQATT, SNEGSKA (reference sequence). Trimming pared 0 bases from V and 6 bases from J, leaving 12 bases between. A single-stranded UMI oligo with SP2 sequence was ligated to cDNA 3' ends. First-round PCR used around 4 cycles and beta primers RC1.1 and RC1.2 covering TRBC1 and TRBC2. Using its own MiXCR run on the UMI-ligation and nested PCR reads, TCRdb lists one record per CDR3 protein. The sample shows 40,000 to 50,000 distinct CDR3 sequences, over 15% of them seen only once. Regarding the study as a whole: KT2 sequence counts showed saturation when very many KT2 cells were spiked in.

The receptor was derived from a human donor. V is TRBV20-1 and J is TRBJ2-7; D unresolved. The sample was PBMCs spiked with cells of the T cell clone KT2. CDR3 nucleotides: TGCAGTGCTAGAGAGCCCTCCAGGAGCGAGCAGTACTTC. This translates into CSAREPSRSEQYF.